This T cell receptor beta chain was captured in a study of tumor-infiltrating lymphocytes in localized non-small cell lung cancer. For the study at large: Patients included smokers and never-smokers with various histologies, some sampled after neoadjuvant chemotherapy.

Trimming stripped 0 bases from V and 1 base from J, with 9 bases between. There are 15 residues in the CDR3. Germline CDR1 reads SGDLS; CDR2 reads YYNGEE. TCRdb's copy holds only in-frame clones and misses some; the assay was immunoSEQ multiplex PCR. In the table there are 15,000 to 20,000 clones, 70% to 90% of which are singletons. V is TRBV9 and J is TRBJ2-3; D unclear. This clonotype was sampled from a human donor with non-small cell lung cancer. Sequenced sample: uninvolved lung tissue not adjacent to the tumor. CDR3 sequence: CASSVDDGRTDTQYF. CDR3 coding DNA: TGTGCCAGCAGCGTAGACGACGGGCGCACAGATACGCAGTATTTT.